Presented here are 21 T cell receptor beta chains from one specimen sequenced in a study of long-term antiretroviral therapy in people with HIV. The assay used was immunoSEQ (version v3.0), run at survey level. Profiling relied on immunoSEQ multiplex PCR, and the TCRdb table lists in-frame clones only, not all of them. Found here are more than 20,000 clones, approximately 90% of them singletons; the top ten hold about 3.5%. The source material was unsorted PBMCs, sampled 1.9 years after starting antiretroviral therapy. Receptor source: a woman aged 25 to 39 with HIV.

This chain connects TRBV2 to TRBJ1-5; the match to TRBD1 covers 7 bases. This CDR3 is built from 13 residues. Germline-derived CDR1 and CDR2 are SNHLY and FYNNEI. Losses at the gene ends were 6 bases for V and 1 base for J; bases not matched to a gene: 0. The CDR3 sequence: CASRGQSNQPQHF. The CDR3, as DNA: TGTGCCAGCAGGGGACAGAGCAATCAGCCCCAGCATTTT.

This clone was seen more than once but under ten times. The rearrangement links TRBV14 to TRBJ2-1; 7 nucleotides agree with TRBD1. V trimming: 2 bases; J trimming: 5 bases; junction bases outside the gene matches: 9. Germline CDR1 SGHDN, CDR2 FVKESK. The CDR3 runs 16 residues. The CDR3 spells CASSQTTGARDNEQFF. In DNA form, the CDR3 reads TGTGCCAGCAGCCAAACCACAGGGGCCCGGGACAATGAGCAGTTCTTC.

J is TRBJ1-1 and V is TRBV5-1; D call uncertain. The germline gives CDR1 SGHRS, CDR2 YFSETQ. Trimming cost V 1 base and J 9 bases, with 10 bases left between them. CDR3 length equals 12 residues. The DNA of the CDR3 is TGCGCCAGCAGCTTGCCGACGGACCAAGCTTTCTTT. It is translated as CASSLPTDQAFF. The whole variable domain, remainder taken from reference TRBV5-1 and TRBJ1-1, is KAGVTQTPRYLIKTRGQQVTLSCSPISGHRSVSWYQQTPGQGLQFLFEYFSETQRNKGNFPGRFSGRQFSNSRSEMNVSTLELGDSALYLCASSLPTDQAFFGQGTRLTVV.

CDR3 DNA sequence: TGTGCCAGCTCCGCAACGGGACAGGGCGGCGGCTACACCTTC. It translates to CASSATGQGGGYTF. The chain joins TRBV18 to TRBJ1-2; 9 bases line up with TRBD1. V lost 6 bases, J lost 8 bases, and 10 bases stayed unmatched. This CDR3 has 14 residues. Germline assignment: CDR1 KGHSH and CDR2 LQKENI.

There are a few counts of this clone. The chain uses TRBV11-2 and TRBJ1-6; no reliable D call. CDR1 is SGHAT, CDR2 FQNNGV, per germline. Trimming removed 4 bases at V and 8 bases at J, with 6 bases between. The CDR3 totals 12 residues. CDR3: CASSSGDSPLHF. The CDR3 DNA follows: TGTGCCAGCAGCTCCGGGGATTCACCCCTCCACTTT.

This clone was observed a single time. This sequence joins TRBV7-3 and TRBJ2-1; TRBD2 aligns across 8 bases. With 4 bases clipped from V and 7 bases from J, the junction kept 3 bases outside the gene matches. The CDR3 is made up of 13 amino acids. CDR1 and CDR2 from the germline V gene are SGHTA and FQGTGA. CDR3 coding DNA: TGTGCCAGCAGCTCGGGGGGGGGAAATGAGCAGTTCTTC. Amino acids: CASSSGGGNEQFF.

The rearrangement joins TRBV7-8 to TRBJ2-6; D is unclear. The CDR3 is 16 amino acids. Germline V gene sequence: CDR1 SGHVS, CDR2 FQNEAQ. V dropped 2 bases and J dropped 0 bases, with 8 bases sitting between them. This CDR3 reads CASSLPQNSGANVLTF. The CDR3 coding sequence is TGTGCCAGCAGCTTACCGCAGAACTCTGGGGCCAACGTCCTGACTTTC.

CDR3 region: CASSTGRTNYGYTF. The CDR3 nucleotides are TGTGCCAGCAGCACTGGACGGACTAACTATGGCTACACCTTC. This chain connects TRBV6-5 to TRBJ1-2; D not certain. The germline V gene encodes CDR1 MNHEY and CDR2 SVGAGI. Trimming removed 6 bases at V and 0 bases at J, with 11 bases between. The CDR3 runs 14 residues.

V is TRBV18 and J is TRBJ2-3; no firm D call. V lost 1 base to trimming and J lost 5 bases, with 13 bases between them. This CDR3 spans 15 amino acids. Germline V gives CDR1 KGHSH, CDR2 LQKENI. CDR3 DNA sequence: TGTGCCAGCTCACCACTGTCAGCGCCCCAAGATACGCAGTATTTT. Protein product: CASSPLSAPQDTQYF.

The chain joins TRBV2 to TRBJ2-7; no firm D call. This CDR3 comprises 15 residues. Germline lookup yields CDR1 SNHLY and CDR2 FYNNEI. The germline V and J ends were trimmed by 0 bases and 0 bases, with 9 bases remaining between them. Here the CDR3 reads CASSEAGRGSYEQYV. Written as DNA, the CDR3 is TGTGCCAGCAGTGAAGCGGGCAGAGGCTCCTACGAGCAGTACGTC.

This chain uses TRBV11-2 with TRBJ2-7; 7 positions match TRBD1. The CDR3 spans 13 residues. With 5 bases clipped from V and 3 bases from J, the junction kept 4 bases outside the gene matches. Per germline, CDR1 SGHAT and CDR2 FQNNGV. CDR3 sequence reads: CASSARDSYEQYV. CDR3 DNA sequence: TGTGCCAGCAGCGCCCGGGACAGCTACGAGCAGTACGTC.

The chain combines TRBV9 with TRBJ1-2; D is uncertain. CDR1 and CDR2 from the germline V gene are SGDLS and YYNGEE. The V gene lost 3 bases and the J gene lost 8 bases, with 17 bases spanning the gap. The CDR3 is made up of 14 amino acids. CDR3 coding DNA: TGTGCCAGCAGCGCCCAGACGACCAACTTGGGCTACACCTTC. Translating gives CASSAQTTNLGYTF.

The chain couples TRBV11-2 to TRBJ2-1; D is possibly TRBD2 (6 bases). The germline gives CDR1 SGHAT, CDR2 FQNNGV. This CDR3 region has 15 residues. Trimming took 5 bases from V and 6 from J, leaving 17 bases between them. The CDR3 coding sequence is TGTGCCAGCAGCATACTGCGACTGGGGGGCAATGAGCAGTTCTTC. It translates to CASSILRLGGNEQFF. Using reference TRBV11-2 and TRBJ2-1 for the parts outside the CDR3, the full variable domain is EAGVAQSPRYKIIEKRQSVAFWCNPISGHATLYWYQQILGQGPKLLIQFQNNGVVDDSQLPKDRFSAERLKGVDSTLKIQPAKLEDSAVYLCASSILRLGGNEQFFGPGTRLTVL.

The CDR3 is CASKGPSRAANTGELFF. As DNA, the CDR3 is TGTGCCAGCAAGGGGCCCAGCCGGGCGGCGAACACCGGGGAGCTGTTTTTT. The rearrangement joins TRBV7-2 to TRBJ2-2; a possible D gene is TRBD1 (5 bases). The germline V gene encodes CDR1 SGHTA and CDR2 FQGNSA. The CDR3 is made up of 17 amino acids. Deletions cut 7 bases from V and 0 bases from J, with 18 bases between.

The gene calls are TRBV5-4 and TRBJ2-3; TRBD2 matches at 15 bases. The CDR3 totals 17 residues. Germline V lookup: CDR1 SGHNT, CDR2 YYREEE (reference sequence). V shed 2 bases, J shed 4 bases, and the junction held 5 bases outside the gene matches. The CDR3 spells CASSFRTSGGGSDTQYF. The DNA of the CDR3 is TGTGCCAGCAGCTTCCGGACTAGCGGGGGGGGGTCAGATACGCAGTATTTT.

There are a few counts of this clone. The V call is TRBV7-6, the J call TRBJ1-3; D gene unclear. This CDR3 is built from 16 residues. The germline gives CDR1 SGHVS, CDR2 FNYEAQ. V lost 5 bases to trimming and J lost 6 bases, with 20 bases between them. CDR3 coding DNA: TGTGCCAGCAGCCAGCGGACTGTTTCGGTGTCAAACACCATATATTTT. Translation gives CASSQRTVSVSNTIYF. Based on the CDR3 plus reference TRBV7-6 and TRBJ1-3, the full variable domain is GAGVSQSPRYKVTKRGQDVALRCDPISGHVSLYWYRQALGQGPEFLTYFNYEAQQDKSGLPNDRFSAERPEGSISTLTIQRTEQRDSAMYRCASSQRTVSVSNTIYFGEGSWLTVV.

V and J are TRBV5-6 and TRBJ2-5; D uncertain. The CDR3 is 14 residues long. CDR1 and CDR2 (germline): SGHDT, YYEEEE. Trimming took off 0 bases at V and 0 bases at J, with 6 bases between the two ends. CDR3 coding DNA: TGTGCCAGCAGCTTGGTCCTGCACCAAGAGACCCAGTACTTC. Residues: CASSLVLHQETQYF.

The chain is built from TRBV5-1 and TRBJ2-2, with TRBD2 matching over 8 bases. V trimming: 0 bases; J trimming: 1 base; junction bases outside the gene matches: 8. The CDR3 runs to 18 residues. From germline, CDR1 is SGHRS and CDR2 YFSETQ. Here the CDR3 reads CASSLDSAGGLNTGELFF. The CDR3 nucleotides read TGCGCCAGCAGCTTGGATTCCGCGGGGGGCCTGAACACCGGGGAGCTGTTTTTT. The full variable domain, in which reference TRBV5-1 and TRBJ2-2 provide the parts outside the CDR3, is KAGVTQTPRYLIKTRGQQVTLSCSPISGHRSVSWYQQTPGQGLQFLFEYFSETQRNKGNFPGRFSGRQFSNSRSEMNVSTLELGDSALYLCASSLDSAGGLNTGELFFGEGSRLTVL.

This sequence joins TRBV6-5 and TRBJ2-3; the D is unclear. CDR3 size: 11 residues. Between the trimmed V and J ends, which lost 8 bases and 5 bases, there was a span of 8 bases. Germline lookup yields CDR1 MNHEY and CDR2 SVGAGI. The CDR3 region is CASRGVDTQYF. The CDR3 DNA is TGTGCCAGCCGAGGCGTAGATACGCAGTATTTT.

This rearrangement joins TRBV5-1 to TRBJ1-1; D possibly corresponds to TRBD1 (5 bases). The CDR3 loop spans 17 amino acids. Trimming shortened V by 0 bases and J by 5 bases, and 20 bases separated the two germline ends. Germline loops: CDR1 SGHRS, CDR2 YFSETQ. The CDR3 DNA follows: TGCGCCAGCAGCTTGGGGCAGGGATGGGGTGATCGGACTGAAGCTTTCTTT. Translation: CASSLGQGWGDRTEAFF.

The CDR3 region is CASSSQGGMNTEAFF. The CDR3 nucleotides read TGTGCCAGCAGCTCTCAGGGTGGGATGAACACTGAAGCTTTCTTT. The V gene is TRBV11-3, the J gene TRBJ1-1, with D possibly being TRBD1 (5 bases). The CDR3 spans 15 residues. Between the trimmed V and J ends, which lost 4 bases and 0 bases, there was a span of 12 bases. Looked up from germline, CDR1 is SGHNT and CDR2 is YENEEA.